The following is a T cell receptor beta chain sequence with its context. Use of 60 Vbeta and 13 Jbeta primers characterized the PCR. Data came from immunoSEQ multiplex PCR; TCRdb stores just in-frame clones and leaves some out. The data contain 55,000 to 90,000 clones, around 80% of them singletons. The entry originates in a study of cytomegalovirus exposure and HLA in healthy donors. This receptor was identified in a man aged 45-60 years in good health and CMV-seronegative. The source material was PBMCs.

The CDR3 protein is CASSLAPGGENTIYF. The CDR3 nucleotides read TGTGCCAGCAGCTTGGCCCCAGGGGGCGAAAACACCATATATTTT. V usage is TRBV5-5 and J usage is TRBJ1-3; 8 positions agree with TRBD1. Per the germline V gene, CDR1 is SGHKS and CDR2 is YYEKEE (reference sequence). The trim removed 0 bases at V and 6 bases at J, leaving 5 bases unmatched. The CDR3 consists of 15 residues.